A selection of T cell receptor beta chains follows, all from one sample in a study of T-cell memory formation after mild COVID-19. One entry per CDR3 protein, called by TCRdb with MiXCR from the 5' RACE reads. The data show some 340,000 distinct CDR3 sequences, about an eighth seen once. Sequencing used PBMCs or a T cell subset sorted from them (not recorded which). The source is a young man who had mild COVID-19 (a few samples of this study predate the infection). Cell type and time point are not known. The CDR3 runs from the conserved cysteine through the conserved F or W. D genes are given only for firm matches. Clone size is not always given. Where it is, it says once, few, many or a class for expanded clones.

clone_size: few
d_call: NA
j_call: TRBJ1-6
v_call: TRBV5-5
cdr3_nt: TGTGCCAGCAGCTTGCAGGGTTCCGATTCACCCCTCCACTTT
cdr3_aa: CASSLQGSDSPLHF

clone_size: few
d_call: NA
j_call: TRBJ1-3
v_call: TRBV5-1
cdr3_nt: TGCGCCAGCAGTCTGGACACTGCGGGAAACACCATATATTTT
cdr3_aa: CASSLDTAGNTIYF

clone_size: NA
d_call: TRBD1
j_call: TRBJ2-2
v_call: TRBV4-3
cdr3_nt: TGCGCCAGCAGCCAACGGACAGGGACCGGGGAGCTGTTTTTT
cdr3_aa: CASSQRTGTGELFF

clone_size: NA
d_call: NA
j_call: TRBJ1-1
v_call: TRBV3-1
cdr3_nt: TGTGCCAGCAGCCAAGAACCGGGAATGAACACTGAAGCTTTCTTT
cdr3_aa: CASSQEPGMNTEAFF

clone_size: NA
d_call: TRBD1
j_call: TRBJ1-6
v_call: TRBV3-1
cdr3_nt: TGTGCCAGCAGCCGAAGACAGGGTGTTTCACCCCTCCACTTT
cdr3_aa: CASSRRQGVSPLHF

clone_size: NA
d_call: TRBD1
j_call: TRBJ1-2
v_call: TRBV20-1
cdr3_nt: TGCAGTGCTAGCAGGGACAGGGGGCACTATGGCTACACCTTC
cdr3_aa: CSASRDRGHYGYTF

clone_size: NA
d_call: TRBD1
j_call: TRBJ2-5
v_call: TRBV25-1
cdr3_nt: TGTGCCAGCAGTGAAATGGAGGGACAGGGAAAAGAGACCCAGTACTTC
cdr3_aa: CASSEMEGQGKETQYF

clone_size: NA
d_call: TRBD2
j_call: TRBJ2-5
v_call: TRBV4-3
cdr3_nt: TGCGCCAGCAGCCACTTCCCCCGGACTAGTGGGATGGAGACCCAGTACTTC
cdr3_aa: CASSHFPRTSGMETQYF

clone_size: many
d_call: NA
j_call: TRBJ2-3
v_call: TRBV20-1
cdr3_nt: TGCAGTGCTAGAGATCCACGTCCAAGCCTCACAGATACGCAGTATTTT
cdr3_aa: CSARDPRPSLTDTQYF

clone_size: few
d_call: NA
j_call: TRBJ1-5
v_call: TRBV20-1
cdr3_nt: TGCAGTGCTTCTACACGGAGACTTGAAGAGGGCAATCAGCCCCAGCATTTT
cdr3_aa: CSASTRRLEEGNQPQHF

clone_size: few
d_call: NA
j_call: TRBJ2-5
v_call: TRBV29-1
cdr3_nt: TGCAGCGTCGTCTTAGGGGACGGCCGTGGGACCCAGTACTTC
cdr3_aa: CSVVLGDGRGTQYF

clone_size: NA
d_call: NA
j_call: TRBJ2-5
v_call: TRBV7-3
cdr3_nt: TGTGCCAGCAGTTCGACTTGGGGAGAGACCCAGTACTTC
cdr3_aa: CASSSTWGETQYF

clone_size: many
d_call: TRBD1
j_call: TRBJ1-1
v_call: TRBV5-1
cdr3_nt: TGCGCCAGCAGCTTGGCAGGGGGCGAGGACACTGAAGCTTTCTTT
cdr3_aa: CASSLAGGEDTEAFF

clone_size: NA
d_call: TRBD1
j_call: TRBJ2-2
v_call: TRBV19
cdr3_nt: TGTGCCAGTAGTTGGGGACAGGGGGGCTATACCGGGGAGCTGTTTTTT
cdr3_aa: CASSWGQGGYTGELFF

clone_size: few
d_call: NA
j_call: TRBJ2-3
v_call: TRBV4-2
cdr3_nt: TGTGCCAGCAGCGAGCTCCTCCGGGACAACACAGATACGCAGTATTTT
cdr3_aa: CASSELLRDNTDTQYF

clone_size: few
d_call: NA
j_call: TRBJ2-4
v_call: TRBV12-3/TRBV12-4
cdr3_nt: TGTGCCAGCAGTCCCCTAGCCCCCAAAAACATTCAGTACTTC
cdr3_aa: CASSPLAPKNIQYF

clone_size: NA
d_call: TRBD2
j_call: TRBJ2-1
v_call: TRBV7-3
cdr3_nt: TGTGCCAGCAGCTCCTCCTCTAGCGGGGGGCCCTCCTACAATGAGCAGTTCTTC
cdr3_aa: CASSSSSSGGPSYNEQFF

clone_size: NA
d_call: NA
j_call: TRBJ1-1
v_call: TRBV6-6
cdr3_nt: TGTGCCAGGGGGAACACTGAAGCTTTCTTT
cdr3_aa: CARGNTEAFF

clone_size: NA
d_call: TRBD1
j_call: TRBJ1-4
v_call: TRBV3-1
cdr3_nt: TGTGCCAGCAGCCTCCCACAGGGGACTAATGAAAAACTGTTTTTT
cdr3_aa: CASSLPQGTNEKLFF

clone_size: few
d_call: NA
j_call: TRBJ2-3
v_call: TRBV20-1
cdr3_nt: TGCAGTGCACGACGGACAACAAGCACAGATACGCAGTATTTT
cdr3_aa: CSARRTTSTDTQYF

clone_size: few
d_call: NA
j_call: TRBJ2-5
v_call: TRBV6-5
cdr3_nt: TGTGCCAGCGGAGGAGGGTTGGAGACCCAGTACTTC
cdr3_aa: CASGGGLETQYF

clone_size: NA
d_call: NA
j_call: TRBJ2-3
v_call: TRBV6-2/TRBV6-3
cdr3_nt: TGTGCCAGCAGTTGGCGACTCACAGATACGCAGTATTTT
cdr3_aa: CASSWRLTDTQYF

clone_size: NA
d_call: NA
j_call: TRBJ2-7
v_call: TRBV7-2
cdr3_nt: TGTGCCAGCAGCTTAGCGCAGGGAGGCCCCTACGAGCAGTACTTC
cdr3_aa: CASSLAQGGPYEQYF

clone_size: few
d_call: NA
j_call: TRBJ1-4
v_call: TRBV27
cdr3_nt: TGTGCCAAATCGGGAAGGGATGAAAAACTGTTTTTT
cdr3_aa: CAKSGRDEKLFF

clone_size: NA
d_call: TRBD2
j_call: TRBJ2-7
v_call: TRBV4-1
cdr3_nt: TGCGCCAGCAGCCAAGTAGCGGGGGCTACCTACGAGCAGTACTTC
cdr3_aa: CASSQVAGATYEQYF

clone_size: NA
d_call: TRBD2
j_call: TRBJ2-1
v_call: TRBV5-1
cdr3_nt: TGCGCCAGCAGCTTGTGGGTGCGGGGGTACAACAATGAGCAGTTCTTC
cdr3_aa: CASSLWVRGYNNEQFF

clone_size: few
d_call: NA
j_call: TRBJ2-5
v_call: TRBV11-2
cdr3_nt: TGTGCCAGCAGCTCCCGCCGGACCCAGTACTTC
cdr3_aa: CASSSRRTQYF

clone_size: NA
d_call: TRBD2
j_call: TRBJ2-7
v_call: TRBV7-9
cdr3_nt: TGTGCCAGCAGCTTAGGTCCGGGAGGTGGCGAGCAGTACTTC
cdr3_aa: CASSLGPGGGEQYF

clone_size: few
d_call: NA
j_call: TRBJ2-7
v_call: TRBV7-2
cdr3_nt: TGTGCCAGCAGCTTAGGGGGCCTGGGCGAGCAGTACTTC
cdr3_aa: CASSLGGLGEQYF

clone_size: NA
d_call: NA
j_call: TRBJ2-7
v_call: TRBV13
cdr3_nt: TGTGCCAGCAGTGTTCTCGGTCCAGGAGGGGAGCAGTACTTC
cdr3_aa: CASSVLGPGGEQYF

clone_size: few
d_call: TRBD2
j_call: TRBJ2-5
v_call: TRBV11-2
cdr3_nt: TGTGCCAGCAGCCGATATGACGGGACTAGTAGAGAGACCCAGTACTTC
cdr3_aa: CASSRYDGTSRETQYF

clone_size: many
d_call: NA
j_call: TRBJ2-1
v_call: TRBV5-1
cdr3_nt: TGCGCCAGCAGCTTGGAAGGGGCTACTGAGAATGAGCAGTTCTTC
cdr3_aa: CASSLEGATENEQFF

clone_size: many
d_call: NA
j_call: TRBJ2-1
v_call: TRBV5-1
cdr3_nt: TGCGCCAGCAGCTTGCGGCAGGTTGGCGATGAGCAGTTCTTC
cdr3_aa: CASSLRQVGDEQFF

clone_size: few
d_call: NA
j_call: TRBJ2-3
v_call: TRBV5-1
cdr3_nt: TGCGCCAGCAGCTTGGTACTGCAGGCTGATAGCACAGATACGCAGTATTTT
cdr3_aa: CASSLVLQADSTDTQYF

clone_size: NA
d_call: NA
j_call: TRBJ2-3
v_call: TRBV4-2
cdr3_nt: TGTGCCAGCAGCCCCACTTCCTATTCGGGACGACATAGTACGCAGTATTTT
cdr3_aa: CASSPTSYSGRHSTQYF

clone_size: few
d_call: NA
j_call: TRBJ2-1
v_call: TRBV5-1
cdr3_nt: TGCGCCAGCAGCGAGAGGACTGACAGCTCCTACAATGAGCAGTTCTTC
cdr3_aa: CASSERTDSSYNEQFF

clone_size: many
d_call: NA
j_call: TRBJ1-2
v_call: TRBV7-2
cdr3_nt: TGTGCCAGCAGCTTACTGGGGGACCTCTACACCTTC
cdr3_aa: CASSLLGDLYTF

clone_size: few
d_call: NA
j_call: TRBJ1-1
v_call: TRBV25-1
cdr3_nt: TGTGCCAGCAGTGAACTTGTGGCCACTGAAGCTTTCTTT
cdr3_aa: CASSELVATEAFF

clone_size: NA
d_call: NA
j_call: TRBJ2-1
v_call: TRBV7-8
cdr3_nt: TGTGCCAGCAGCCCTACCCCCGGACTGGGGATGGAGCAGTTCTTC
cdr3_aa: CASSPTPGLGMEQFF

clone_size: NA
d_call: TRBD1
j_call: TRBJ1-4
v_call: TRBV7-2
cdr3_nt: TGTGCCAGCAGCTATTATGGACAGGGCAGGACTGAAAAACTGTTTTTT
cdr3_aa: CASSYYGQGRTEKLFF

clone_size: few
d_call: TRBD1
j_call: TRBJ2-3
v_call: TRBV20-1
cdr3_nt: TGCAGTTCCCATGGACAGGGGACAGATACGCAGTATTTT
cdr3_aa: CSSHGQGTDTQYF

clone_size: few
d_call: NA
j_call: TRBJ2-1
v_call: TRBV20-1
cdr3_nt: TGCAGTGCCAGTGGGGCGGCGGGTGAGCAGTTCTTC
cdr3_aa: CSASGAAGEQFF

clone_size: few
d_call: NA
j_call: TRBJ1-2
v_call: TRBV7-9
cdr3_nt: TGTGCCAGCAGCTTGGTCCAGATTAACTATGGCTACACCTTC
cdr3_aa: CASSLVQINYGYTF

clone_size: few
d_call: NA
j_call: TRBJ1-1
v_call: TRBV18
cdr3_nt: TGTGCCAGCTCACCACGACAGGCCATGAACACTGAAGCTTTCTTT
cdr3_aa: CASSPRQAMNTEAFF

clone_size: few
d_call: NA
j_call: TRBJ2-1
v_call: TRBV24-1
cdr3_nt: TGTGCCACCAGTGATTTTTATGAGCAGTTCTTC
cdr3_aa: CATSDFYEQFF

clone_size: NA
d_call: NA
j_call: TRBJ1-1
v_call: TRBV6-5
cdr3_nt: TGTGCCAGCAGTCCCTCGACAGCGACGAACACTGAAGCTTTCTTT
cdr3_aa: CASSPSTATNTEAFF

clone_size: few
d_call: TRBD1
j_call: TRBJ2-2
v_call: TRBV7-2
cdr3_nt: TGTGCCTCTTGCGAGGGACAGGTTTGTAGCGGGGAGCTGTTTTTT
cdr3_aa: CASCEGQVCSGELFF

clone_size: many
d_call: NA
j_call: TRBJ1-1
v_call: TRBV12-3/TRBV12-4
cdr3_nt: TGTGCCAGCAGTTTCTGGGGGATGAACACTGAAGCTTTCTTT
cdr3_aa: CASSFWGMNTEAFF

clone_size: many
d_call: TRBD1
j_call: TRBJ2-1
v_call: TRBV4-2
cdr3_nt: TGTGCCAGCAGCCAAGCCAGGGGGCGGATCAATGAGCAGTTCTTC
cdr3_aa: CASSQARGRINEQFF

clone_size: few
d_call: NA
j_call: TRBJ2-7
v_call: TRBV18
cdr3_nt: TGTGCCAGCTCACCACCAGGGAAGTACGAGCAGTACTTC
cdr3_aa: CASSPPGKYEQYF

clone_size: NA
d_call: NA
j_call: TRBJ2-7
v_call: TRBV5-6
cdr3_nt: TGTGCCAGCAGTCTAACCCACTCCTACGAGCAGTACTTC
cdr3_aa: CASSLTHSYEQYF

clone_size: few
d_call: NA
j_call: TRBJ2-2
v_call: TRBV5-1
cdr3_nt: TGCGCCAGCGGACTGGGGCAGAACACCGGGGAGCTGTTTTTT
cdr3_aa: CASGLGQNTGELFF

clone_size: NA
d_call: TRBD2
j_call: TRBJ2-4
v_call: TRBV14
cdr3_nt: TGTGCCAGCAGCCCGGTCGGGGGGGACATTCAGTACTTC
cdr3_aa: CASSPVGGDIQYF

clone_size: NA
d_call: NA
j_call: TRBJ2-3
v_call: TRBV2
cdr3_nt: TGTGCCAGCAGTGTGGGGGCTTATACAGATACGCAGTATTTT
cdr3_aa: CASSVGAYTDTQYF

clone_size: NA
d_call: NA
j_call: TRBJ2-3
v_call: TRBV9
cdr3_nt: TGTGCCAGCAGCATGTATTCGGACACAGATACGCAGTATTTT
cdr3_aa: CASSMYSDTDTQYF